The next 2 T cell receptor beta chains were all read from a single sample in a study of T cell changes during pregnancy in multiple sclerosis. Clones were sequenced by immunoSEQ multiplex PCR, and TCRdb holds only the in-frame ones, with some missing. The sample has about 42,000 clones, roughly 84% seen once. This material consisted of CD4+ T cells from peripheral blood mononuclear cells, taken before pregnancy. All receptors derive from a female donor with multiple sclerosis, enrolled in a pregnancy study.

The CDR3 DNA sequence: TGTGCCAGCAGCCCTACAGGGCACGACTATGGCTACACCTTC. Protein: CASSPTGHDYGYTF. The rearrangement uses TRBV6-6 and TRBJ1-2, with D maybe TRBD1 (6 bases). The CDR3 length is 14 residues. V dropped 6 bases and J dropped 3 bases, with 14 bases sitting between them. Looked up from germline, CDR1 is MNHNY and CDR2 is SVGAGI (reference sequence).

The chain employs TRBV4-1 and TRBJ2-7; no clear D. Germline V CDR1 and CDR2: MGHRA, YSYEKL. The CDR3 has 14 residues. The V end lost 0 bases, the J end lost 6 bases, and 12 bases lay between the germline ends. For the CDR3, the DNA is TGCGCCAGCAGCCAAGAAGAGTACGAGCTCGAGCAGTACTTC. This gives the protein CASSQEEYELEQYF.